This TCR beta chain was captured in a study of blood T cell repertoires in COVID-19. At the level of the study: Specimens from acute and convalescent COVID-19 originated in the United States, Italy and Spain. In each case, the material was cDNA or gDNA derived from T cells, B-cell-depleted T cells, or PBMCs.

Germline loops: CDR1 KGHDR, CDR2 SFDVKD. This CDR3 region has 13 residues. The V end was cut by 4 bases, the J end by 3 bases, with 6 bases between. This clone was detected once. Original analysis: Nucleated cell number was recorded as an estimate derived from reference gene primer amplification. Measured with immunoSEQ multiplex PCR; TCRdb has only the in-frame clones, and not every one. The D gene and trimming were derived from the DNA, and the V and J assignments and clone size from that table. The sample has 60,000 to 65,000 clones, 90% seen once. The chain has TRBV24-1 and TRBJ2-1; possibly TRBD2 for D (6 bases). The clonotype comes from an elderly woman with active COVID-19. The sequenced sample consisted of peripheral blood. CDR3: CATSERGYNEQFF. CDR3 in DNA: TGTGCCACCAGTGAGCGGGGCTACAATGAGCAGTTCTTC.